The sequence of this T cell receptor (beta chain) was determined in a study of cytomegalovirus exposure and HLA in healthy donors. This clone was found once. Germline V gene data show CDR1 as SEHNR and CDR2 as FQNEAQ (reference sequence). The CDR3 has 15 amino acids. V was clipped by 5 bases and J by 8 bases; unmatched bases: 9. The PCR used 60 Vbeta and 13 Jbeta primers. Using immunoSEQ multiplex PCR, the repertoire was profiled, and TCRdb retains in-frame clones only, with some absent. The sample carries 90,000 to 150,000 clones, around 70% recorded once. The sample comprised PBMCs. The receptor was derived from a middle-aged woman in good health and CMV-seronegative. The chain combines TRBV7-9 with TRBJ2-1; 10 bases fit TRBD2. CDR3 protein: CASSKRAGGIDEQFF. The CDR3 nucleotides read TGTGCCAGCAGCAAACGAGCGGGGGGGATTGATGAGCAGTTCTTC.